Below are 28 T cell receptor beta chains sequenced from a single sample in a study of cytomegalovirus exposure and HLA in healthy donors. Data came from immunoSEQ multiplex PCR; TCRdb stores just in-frame clones and leaves some out. The repertoire holds under 400,000 clones, with roughly 90% as singletons. Material: PBMCs. The receptors shown here come from a man aged 25 to 40 in good health and CMV-seronegative.

V and J are TRBV7-6 and TRBJ2-5, with TRBD2 matching over 7 bases. This CDR3 region has 16 residues. Germline trimming cut 5 bases from V and 1 base from J; bases unmatched to any gene: 10. Germline V gene lookup returns CDR1 SGHVS and CDR2 FNYEAQ. Written as DNA, the CDR3 is TGTGCCAGCAGCCCGCGTCCGACTAGCAGCCAAGAGACCCAGTACTTC. Amino acids: CASSPRPTSSQETQYF.

This chain joins TRBV27 and TRBJ1-5; D gene unclear. The germline gives CDR1 MNHEY, CDR2 SMNVEV (reference sequence). Trimming stripped 0 bases from V and 5 bases from J, with 8 bases between. The CDR3 totals 14 residues. CDR3 coding DNA: TGTGCCAGCAGTTTATCAAGCTACGATCAGCCCCAGCATTTT. Protein: CASSLSSYDQPQHF.

The CDR3 region is CATDRVPSWGNEQFF. In DNA, the CDR3 is TGTGCCACCGACAGGGTCCCTTCCTGGGGTAATGAGCAGTTCTTC. The chain links TRBV15 to TRBJ2-1; TRBD1 matches 7 bases. The CDR3 has 15 amino acids. Per the germline V gene, CDR1 is LNHNV and CDR2 is YYDKDF (reference sequence). Losses at the gene ends were 8 bases for V and 7 bases for J; bases not matched to a gene: 14.

This clone was counted at least ten times. The genes are TRBV30 and TRBJ1-6; D remains unclear. CDR3 length: 13 amino acids. Germline CDR1 GTSNPN, CDR2 SVGIG (reference sequence). V was cut by 4 bases and J by 5 bases, with 9 bases left in between. The CDR3 sequence: CAWTLQDNSPLHF. The CDR3 nucleotides are TGTGCCTGGACTTTGCAGGATAATTCACCCCTCCACTTT.

The chain is built from TRBV6-5 and TRBJ1-1; D might be TRBD1 (6 bases). The CDR3 loop spans 16 amino acids. Per the germline V gene, CDR1 is MNHEY and CDR2 is SVGAGI. V was shortened by 0 bases and J by 4 bases, with 15 bases between the two germline ends. CDR3 protein: CASSYSKAGESTEAFF. DNA of the CDR3: TGTGCCAGCAGTTACTCGAAGGCAGGGGAGAGCACTGAAGCTTTCTTT.

The DNA for the CDR3 is TGCGCCAGCAGCTTGGGAGGTCGACAGGGGCGAGGCTCTGGGGCCAACGTCCTGACTTTC. Residues: CASSLGGRQGRGSGANVLTF. The chain links TRBV5-1 to TRBJ2-6; TRBD1 agrees at 8 bases. There are 20 residues in the CDR3. Trimming removed 0 bases from V and 0 bases from J; junction bases left unmatched: 11. CDR1 is SGHRS and CDR2 is YFSETQ in the germline V gene.

This sequence joins TRBV19 and TRBJ2-7, with TRBD1 as a possible D gene (5 bases). This CDR3 region has 17 residues. Looked up from germline, CDR1 is LNHDA and CDR2 is SQIVND (reference sequence). Trimming took 2 bases from V and 2 from J, leaving 19 bases between them. CDR3 DNA: TGTGCCAGTAGTATATCTGGCAGGGCAACTCCGACCTACGAGCAGTACTTC. Translated, it gives CASSISGRATPTYEQYF.

The J gene is TRBJ1-1, the V gene TRBV5-1; D is undetermined. The CDR3 has 14 amino acids. Germline V CDR1 and CDR2: SGHRS, YFSETQ. V shed 3 bases and J shed 4 bases, with 13 bases lying between them. DNA of the CDR3: TGCGCCAGCAGCTGGATGGAAAGGAGCACTGAAGCTTTCTTT. It translates to CASSWMERSTEAFF.

The chain is built from TRBV5-6 and TRBJ1-1; D is ambiguous. Germline lookup yields CDR1 SGHDT and CDR2 YYEEEE. CDR3 length: 13 amino acids. V lost 0 bases, J lost 9 bases, and 12 bases lay in between. This CDR3 is CASSLVESGKAFF. The CDR3 coding sequence is TGTGCCAGCAGCTTGGTTGAAAGCGGGAAAGCTTTCTTT.

This clone was counted between two and nine times. This chain links TRBV2 with TRBJ1-5, with 8 bases that match TRBD1. CDR1 and CDR2 (germline): SNHLY, FYNNEI. CDR3 length equals 15 residues. Trimming took 3 bases from V and 4 from J; bases not matched to a gene: 5. In nucleotides, the CDR3 is TGTGCCAGCAGTGATGGGGACAGGATTAATCAGCCCCAGCATTTT. This gives the protein CASSDGDRINQPQHF.

CDR3 nucleotide sequence: TGTGCCTCCCAGGTTACCATGAACACTGAAGCTTTCTTT. Its translation is CASQVTMNTEAFF. The rearrangement uses TRBV30 and TRBJ1-1; the D is unclear. V lost 7 bases to trimming and J lost 0 bases, with 12 bases between them. Germline loops: CDR1 GTSNPN, CDR2 SVGIG (reference sequence). This CDR3 has 13 residues.

The DNA for the CDR3 is TGTGCCAGCAGTGAAATGAGCAACGTGAACACTGAAGCTTTCTTT. It yields the protein CASSEMSNVNTEAFF. This rearrangement joins TRBV2 to TRBJ1-1; D gene unclear. Germline values: CDR1 SNHLY, CDR2 FYNNEI. The V end lost 2 bases, the J end lost 0 bases, and 10 bases lay between the germline ends. The CDR3 is made up of 15 amino acids.

This chain uses TRBV6-5 with TRBJ2-2; D possibly corresponds to TRBD1 (6 bases). The CDR3 spans 15 residues. V was shortened by 2 bases and J by 5 bases, with 12 bases between the two germline ends. The germline gives CDR1 MNHEY, CDR2 SVGAGI. CDR3 residues: CASSYGTRLTGELFF. The CDR3 nucleotides are TGTGCCAGCAGTTACGGGACAAGACTAACCGGGGAGCTGTTTTTT.

The chain couples TRBV5-1 to TRBJ1-3; TRBD1 aligns across 9 bases. V was clipped by 5 bases and J by 2 bases; unmatched bases: 8. The CDR3 covers 16 residues. Germline CDR1 reads SGHRS; CDR2 reads YFSETQ. The CDR3 spells CASSPPGTGPGNTIYF. In DNA, the CDR3 is TGCGCCAGCAGTCCTCCGGGGACAGGGCCTGGAAACACCATATATTTT.

The rearrangement joins TRBV11-2 to TRBJ2-7; 7 positions match TRBD1. This CDR3 has 15 residues. Per the germline V gene, CDR1 is SGHAT and CDR2 is FQNNGV. Unmatched junction bases numbered 13, after V lost 5 bases and J lost 6 bases. The CDR3 coding sequence is TGTGCCAGCAGCCTCCAGGGGACAGTTAGTATCGAGCAGTACTTC. Translation gives CASSLQGTVSIEQYF.

The rearrangement links TRBV6-6 to TRBJ2-7, with D possibly matching TRBD1 (6 bases). Germline V gene sequence: CDR1 MNHNY, CDR2 SVGAGI (reference sequence). CDR3 size: 14 residues. V lost 6 bases and J lost 2, with 14 bases in between. The CDR3 bases are TGTGCCAGCAGCTCCCAACAGGGTCCCTACGAGCAGTACTTC. Amino acid sequence: CASSSQQGPYEQYF.

The rearrangement links TRBV29-1 to TRBJ2-7; D possibly corresponds to TRBD2 (6 bases). There are 13 residues in the CDR3. Germline V gene data show CDR1 as SQVTM and CDR2 as ANQGSEA. Trimming took 7 bases from V and 0 from J, leaving 13 bases between them. CDR3 protein: CSAARGTSYEQYF. Here the CDR3 DNA reads TGCAGCGCCGCCCGGGGGACCTCCTACGAGCAGTACTTC.

The V and J genes are TRBV11-1 and TRBJ1-1; D is possibly TRBD1 (5 bases). Trimming took 2 bases from V and 3 from J, leaving 16 bases between them. The germline V gene has CDR1 SGHAT and CDR2 FQDESV (reference sequence). The length of the CDR3 is 16 residues. The CDR3 sequence is CASSLPEGTVDTEAFF. CDR3 bases: TGTGCCAGCAGCTTACCGGAGGGGACGGTGGACACTGAAGCTTTCTTT.

The chain is built from TRBV19 and TRBJ2-7; D is perhaps TRBD1 (5 bases). The CDR3 has 13 amino acids. CDR1 LNHDA and CDR2 SQIVND come from the germline V gene (reference sequence). Trimming shortened V by 3 bases and J by 3 bases, and 9 bases separated the two germline ends. This chain's CDR3 is CASSIGHFYEQYF. DNA of the CDR3: TGTGCCAGTAGTATCGGACACTTCTACGAGCAGTACTTC. Using reference TRBV19 and TRBJ2-7 for the parts outside the CDR3, the full variable domain is DGGITQSPKYLFRKEGQNVTLSCEQNLNHDAMYWYRQDPGQGLRLIYYSQIVNDFQKGDIAEGYSVSREKKESFPLTVTSAQKNPTAFYLCASSIGHFYEQYFGPGTRLTVT.

The rearrangement uses TRBV29-1 and TRBJ2-7; 9 bases are shared with TRBD1. There are 12 residues in the CDR3. J lost 6 bases, V lost 6 bases, and 6 bases had no gene match. In germline, CDR1 is SQVTM, CDR2 ANQGSEA. CDR3 region: CSVDRGGSEQYF. CDR3 nucleotides: TGCAGCGTGGACAGGGGCGGGAGCGAGCAGTACTTC.

The CDR3 bases are TGTGCCAGCAGTGAGTCGACAGCCACAGATACGCAGTATTTT. Amino acids: CASSESTATDTQYF. This chain uses TRBV2 with TRBJ2-3; D perhaps matches TRBD1 (5 bases). Deletions cut 3 bases from V and 2 bases from J, with 9 bases between. The CDR3 contains 14 residues. CDR1 and CDR2 (germline): SNHLY, FYNNEI.

This clone was found once. This chain connects TRBV7-2 to TRBJ1-1; D not certain. Looked up from germline, CDR1 is SGHTA and CDR2 is FQGNSA. The V and J ends lost 8 bases and 0 bases respectively, with 13 bases between them. The CDR3 totals 14 residues. The CDR3 bases are TGTGCCAGCTCACAGATTGCCATGAACACTGAAGCTTTCTTT. It is translated as CASSQIAMNTEAFF.

The rearrangement joins TRBV27 to TRBJ1-5; D gene unclear. CDR1 is MNHEY, CDR2 SMNVEV, per germline (reference sequence). V lost 11 bases and J 6 bases, leaving 17 bases between the germline ends. The CDR3 loop spans 13 amino acids. The CDR3: CAPMVADTQPQHF. The DNA for the CDR3 is TGTGCCCCCATGGTTGCGGATACTCAGCCCCAGCATTTT.

The CDR3 DNA is TGTGCCAGCAGCGCTGGGGCTGACAATGAGCAGTTCTTC. This gives the protein CASSAGADNEQFF. The chain employs TRBV7-9 and TRBJ2-1; a weak D match, TRBD1 (5 bases). CDR1 is SEHNR, CDR2 FQNEAQ, per germline (reference sequence). Trimming pared 5 bases from V and 5 bases from J, leaving 10 bases between. The CDR3 runs 13 residues.

This chain joins TRBV2 and TRBJ1-6, with 7 bases identical to TRBD1. The CDR3 is made up of 15 amino acids. With 7 bases clipped from V and 5 bases from J, the junction kept 8 bases outside the gene matches. Per germline, CDR1 SNHLY and CDR2 FYNNEI. The DNA of the CDR3 is TGTGCCAGCATTGTAGGACAGGAGAATAATTCACCCCTCCACTTT. Amino acids: CASIVGQENNSPLHF.

The CDR3 nucleotides read TGTGCCAGCAAGGGCCAGGGGCTACGGAACACCGGGGAGCTGTTTTTT. As protein: CASKGQGLRNTGELFF. This chain connects TRBV7-9 to TRBJ2-2, with TRBD1 as a possible D gene (6 bases). CDR3 length: 16 amino acids. Germline lookup yields CDR1 SEHNR and CDR2 FQNEAQ (reference sequence). Trimming pared 7 bases from V and 1 base from J, leaving 16 bases between.

The V gene is TRBV28, the J gene TRBJ2-1; 9 positions match TRBD2. The CDR3 is 16 residues long. Germline V lookup: CDR1 MDHEN, CDR2 SYDVKM. J was trimmed by 2 bases and V by 6 bases; bases with no gene match: 8. The CDR3 DNA is TGTGCCAGCAGGTCGACTAGCGGTTCTACCTACAATGAGCAGTTCTTC. Its translation is CASRSTSGSTYNEQFF.

The V gene is TRBV5-1, the J gene TRBJ2-5; 10 nucleotides align to TRBD1. Germline V gives CDR1 SGHRS, CDR2 YFSETQ. This CDR3 region has 17 residues. V trimming: 0 bases; J trimming: 2 bases; junction bases outside the gene matches: 7. This CDR3 is CASSLAGGTGEQETQYF. CDR3 in DNA: TGCGCCAGCAGCTTGGCAGGGGGGACAGGGGAGCAAGAGACCCAGTACTTC.